This T cell receptor beta chain was captured in a study of identical twins. Study observations and caveats: Zero-insertion analyses were open to partial confounding by invariant MAIT and iNKT cells. There was an excess of low generation probability in the out-of-frame alpha sequences that twins shared.

Template switching introduced a universal primer site, and the cDNA bore unique molecular identifiers. Using its own MiXCR run on the 5' RACE reads, TCRdb lists one record per CDR3 protein. The sample lists around 220,000 distinct CDR3 sequences, over 11% occurring once. With respect to this clonotype: Its antigen is still unknown.

V was pared by 0 bases and J by 3 bases, with 8 bases between. The CDR3 is 13 residues long. The germline V gene has CDR1 DFQATT and CDR2 SNEGSKA (reference sequence). The sequence was obtained from a woman aged 18-29 years in good health. The chain recombines TRBV20-1 with TRBJ1-1; D ambiguous. Input material: memory (CD45RO+) T cells sorted from blood. The CDR3 reads CSARDELDTEAFF. The CDR3 coding sequence is TGCAGTGCTAGAGATGAGTTGGACACTGAAGCTTTCTTT.